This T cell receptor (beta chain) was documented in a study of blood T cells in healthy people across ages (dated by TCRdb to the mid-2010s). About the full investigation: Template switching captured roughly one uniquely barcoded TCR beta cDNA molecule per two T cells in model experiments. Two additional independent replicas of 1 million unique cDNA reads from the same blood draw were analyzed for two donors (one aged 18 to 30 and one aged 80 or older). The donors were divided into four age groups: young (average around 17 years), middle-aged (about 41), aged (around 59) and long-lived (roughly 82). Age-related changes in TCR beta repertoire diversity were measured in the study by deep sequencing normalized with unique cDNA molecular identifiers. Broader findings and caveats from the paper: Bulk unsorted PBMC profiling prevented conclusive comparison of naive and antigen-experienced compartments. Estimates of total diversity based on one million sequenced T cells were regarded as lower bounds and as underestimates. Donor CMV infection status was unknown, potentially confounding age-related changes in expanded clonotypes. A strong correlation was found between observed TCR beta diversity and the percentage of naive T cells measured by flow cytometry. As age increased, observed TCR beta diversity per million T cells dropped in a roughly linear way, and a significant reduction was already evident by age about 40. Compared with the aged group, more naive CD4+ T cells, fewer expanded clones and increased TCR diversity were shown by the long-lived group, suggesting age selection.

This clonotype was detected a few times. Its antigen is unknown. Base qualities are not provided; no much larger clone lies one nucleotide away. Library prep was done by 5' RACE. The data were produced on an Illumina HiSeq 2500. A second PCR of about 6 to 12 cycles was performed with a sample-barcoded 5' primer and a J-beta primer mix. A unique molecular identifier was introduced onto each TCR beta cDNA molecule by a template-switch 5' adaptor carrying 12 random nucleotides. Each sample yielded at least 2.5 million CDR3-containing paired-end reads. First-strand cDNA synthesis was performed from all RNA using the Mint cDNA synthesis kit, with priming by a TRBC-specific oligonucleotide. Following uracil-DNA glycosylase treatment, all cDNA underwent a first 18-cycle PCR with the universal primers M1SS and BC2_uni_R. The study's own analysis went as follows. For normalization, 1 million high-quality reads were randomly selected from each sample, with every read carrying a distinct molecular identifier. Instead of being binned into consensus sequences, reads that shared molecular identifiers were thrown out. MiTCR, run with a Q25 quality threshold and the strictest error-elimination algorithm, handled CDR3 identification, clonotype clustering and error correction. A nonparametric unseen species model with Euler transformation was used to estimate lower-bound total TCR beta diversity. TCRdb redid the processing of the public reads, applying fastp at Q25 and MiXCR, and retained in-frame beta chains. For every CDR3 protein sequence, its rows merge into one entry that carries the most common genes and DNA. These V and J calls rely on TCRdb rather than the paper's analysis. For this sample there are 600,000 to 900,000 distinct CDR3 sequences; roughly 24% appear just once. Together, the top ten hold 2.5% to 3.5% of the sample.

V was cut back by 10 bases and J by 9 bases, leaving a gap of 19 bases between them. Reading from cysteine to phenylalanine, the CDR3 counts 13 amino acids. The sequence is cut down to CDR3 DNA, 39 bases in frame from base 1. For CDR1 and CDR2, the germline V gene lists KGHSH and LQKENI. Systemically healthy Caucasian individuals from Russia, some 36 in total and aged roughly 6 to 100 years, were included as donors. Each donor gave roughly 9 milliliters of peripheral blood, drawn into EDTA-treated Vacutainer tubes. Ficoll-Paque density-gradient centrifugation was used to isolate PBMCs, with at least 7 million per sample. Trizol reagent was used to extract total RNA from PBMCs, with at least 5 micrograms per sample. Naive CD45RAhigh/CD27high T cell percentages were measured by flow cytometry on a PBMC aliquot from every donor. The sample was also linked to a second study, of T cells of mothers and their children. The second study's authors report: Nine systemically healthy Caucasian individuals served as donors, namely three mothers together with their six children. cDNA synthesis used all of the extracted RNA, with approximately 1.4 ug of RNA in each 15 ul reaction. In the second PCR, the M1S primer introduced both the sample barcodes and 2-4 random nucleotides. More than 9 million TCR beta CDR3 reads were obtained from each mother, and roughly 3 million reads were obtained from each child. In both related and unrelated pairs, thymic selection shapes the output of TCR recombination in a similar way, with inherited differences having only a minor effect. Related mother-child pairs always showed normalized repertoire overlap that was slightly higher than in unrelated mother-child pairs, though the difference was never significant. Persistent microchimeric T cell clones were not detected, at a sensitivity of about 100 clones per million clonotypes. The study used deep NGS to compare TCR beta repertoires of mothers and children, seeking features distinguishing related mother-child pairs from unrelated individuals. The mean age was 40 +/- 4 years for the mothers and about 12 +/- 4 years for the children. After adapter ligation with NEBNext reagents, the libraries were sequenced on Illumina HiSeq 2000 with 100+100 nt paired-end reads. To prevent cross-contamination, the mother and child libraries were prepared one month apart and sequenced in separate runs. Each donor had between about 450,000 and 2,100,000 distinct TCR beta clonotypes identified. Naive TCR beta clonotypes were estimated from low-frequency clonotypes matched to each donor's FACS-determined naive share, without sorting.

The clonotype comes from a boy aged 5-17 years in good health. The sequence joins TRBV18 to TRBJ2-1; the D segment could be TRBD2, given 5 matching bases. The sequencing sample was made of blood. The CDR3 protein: CATWAGGGAEQFF. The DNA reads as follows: TGTGCCACCTGGGCGGGTGGAGGCGCTGAGCAGTTCTTC.